Below are 21 T cell receptor beta chains sequenced from a single sample in a study of blood T cell repertoires in COVID-19. Libraries were prepared by immunoSEQ multiplex PCR; TCRdb keeps only in-frame clonotypes and omits some of them. The profile shows fewer than 130,000 clones, approximately 90% of them singletons. Sequenced: peripheral blood. These receptors all come from a woman aged 50 to 65 with acute or convalescent COVID-19.

The V gene is TRBV2, the J gene TRBJ2-1; 9 nucleotides match TRBD2. The junction had 3 bases not matched to a gene; V was cut back by 4 bases and J by 2 bases. CDR1 SNHLY and CDR2 FYNNEI come from the germline V gene. CDR3 length: 15 residues. The CDR3 loop is CASSVAGEAYNEQFF. For the CDR3, the DNA is TGTGCCAGCAGTGTAGCGGGAGAAGCCTACAATGAGCAGTTCTTC.

This sequence joins TRBV5-1 and TRBJ2-7, with D perhaps matching TRBD2 (6 bases). CDR3 length: 14 residues. Trimming cost V 8 bases and J 2 bases, with 17 bases left between them. Germline V gene lookup returns CDR1 SGHRS and CDR2 YFSETQ. The DNA for the CDR3 is TGCGCCAGTCGCGCCGGGAGTAACACCTACGAGCAGTACTTC. This encodes CASRAGSNTYEQYF.

For this clone: One end of the junction is discordant with germline, which a read error may explain. The chain recombines TRBV29-1 with TRBJ1-2; TRBD1 might be the D (5 bases). The CDR3 runs to 13 residues. The germline gives CDR1 SQVTM, CDR2 ANQGSEA. For the CDR3, the DNA is TGCAGCGCTGAACGGGGGAGTAACTATGGCTACACCTTC. This codes for CSAERGSNYGYTF.

Comments on this clone: One junction end does not reproduce the germline sequence, and a read error may be involved. The chain carries TRBV29-1 and TRBJ2-1; D possibly corresponds to TRBD2 (6 bases). The germline gives CDR1 SQVTM, CDR2 ANQGSEA. The CDR3 contains 11 residues. CDR3 nucleotides: TGCAGCGTTGTTCAGGGCGGGACGTACCTCTTC. This translates into CSVVQGGTYLF.

The rearrangement joins TRBV5-1 to TRBJ2-7; D perhaps matches TRBD1 (5 bases). The CDR3 contains 17 residues. Looked up from germline, CDR1 is SGHRS and CDR2 is YFSETQ. The ends were cut back, 1 base at V and 0 bases at J, with 17 bases in the middle. The CDR3: CASSLRFSGPSSYEQYF. The DNA of the CDR3 is TGCGCCAGCAGCTTGCGGTTTTCAGGGCCCAGCTCCTACGAGCAGTACTTC.

The chain couples TRBV7-8 to TRBJ2-1; perhaps TRBD2 as D (5 bases). Germline V gene data show CDR1 as SGHVS and CDR2 as FQNEAQ. This CDR3 is built from 16 residues. Trimming pared 0 bases from V and 7 bases from J, leaving 16 bases between. The CDR3 DNA follows: TGTGCCAGCAGCTTAGCTATAGGGTCTGGACTTAATGAGCAGTTCTTC. Its protein is CASSLAIGSGLNEQFF.

The chain combines TRBV11-2 with TRBJ2-1; a weak D match, TRBD2 (6 bases). The CDR3 has 17 residues. The germline CDR1 and CDR2 sequences are SGHAT and FQNNGV. V was pared by 4 bases and J by 4 bases, with 20 bases between. The CDR3: CASSSRPGTLSYNEQFF. The CDR3 nucleotides are TGTGCCAGCAGCTCAAGACCCGGGACTTTAAGTTACAATGAGCAGTTCTTC.

The V call is TRBV5-4, the J call TRBJ2-2; 10 bases align to TRBD1. Germline V CDR1 and CDR2: SGHNT, YYREEE (reference sequence). V dropped 0 bases and J dropped 6; count of bases not matched to a gene: 2. This CDR3 spans 15 amino acids. The CDR3 DNA reads as TGTGCCAGCAGCTTGGGACAGGGGGCCTCCGGGGAGCTGTTTTTT. Its translation is CASSLGQGASGELFF.

V and J are TRBV4-2 and TRBJ2-6, with 13 bases identical to TRBD2. This CDR3 region has 19 residues. The germline CDR1 and CDR2 sequences are LGHNA and YNFKEQ. J gave up 2 bases and V 1 base, and 5 bases lay outside the gene matches. CDR3 amino acids: CASSQATGLAGAGANVLTF. The CDR3 bases are TGTGCCAGCAGCCAAGCCACCGGACTAGCGGGAGCTGGGGCCAACGTCCTGACTTTC.

The chain joins TRBV21-1 to TRBJ2-7; the table's D gene call, TRBD2, was not cross checked with the DNA. TRBV21-1 is designated a pseudogene. CDR3 length equals 14 residues. The CDR3, as DNA: TGTGCCAGCCCCCCGGGGGGATCCGGCTACGAGCAGTACTTC. Translating it yields CASPPGGSGYEQYF.

V usage is TRBV24-1 and J usage is TRBJ2-7; TRBD2 matches 16 bases. The germline V gene has CDR1 KGHDR and CDR2 SFDVKD. Trimming took 2 bases from V and 7 from J; bases not matched to a gene: 4. The CDR3 runs 16 residues. The CDR3 is CATSDYGTSGREEQYF. The CDR3 nucleotides read TGTGCCACCAGTGATTATGGGACTAGCGGGAGGGAGGAGCAGTACTTC.

The gene calls are TRBV19 and TRBJ2-5; 8 nucleotides agree with TRBD1. This CDR3 spans 14 amino acids. CDR1 and CDR2 (germline): LNHDA, SQIVND (reference sequence). Trimming cost V 7 bases and J 2 bases; bases outside gene matches: 6. The DNA of the CDR3 is TGTGCCAGTACATCACAGGGGGTGCAAGAGACCCAGTACTTC. Its protein is CASTSQGVQETQYF.

The J gene is TRBJ2-1, the V gene TRBV6-1, with D possibly being TRBD2 (6 bases). Between the trimmed V and J ends, which lost 3 bases and 9 bases, there was a span of 12 bases. The germline gives CDR1 MNHNS, CDR2 SASEGT. This CDR3 has 13 residues. CDR3: CASSEGQGGEQFF. The CDR3 DNA follows: TGTGCCAGCAGTGAGGGGCAGGGAGGTGAGCAGTTCTTC.

This rearrangement joins TRBV19 to TRBJ2-3; TRBD1 aligns across 8 bases. Germline V CDR1 and CDR2: LNHDA, SQIVND (reference sequence). The trim removed 6 bases at V and 2 bases at J, leaving 4 bases unmatched. The CDR3 length is 14 residues. CDR3 region: CASSRQGNTDTQYF. The CDR3 DNA sequence: TGTGCCAGTAGCCGACAGGGGAACACAGATACGCAGTATTTT.

This chain connects TRBV12-3 or TRBV12-4 to TRBJ1-6, with 7 bases lining up with TRBD1. After removal of 2 bases from V and 8 bases from J, the junction contained 0 bases not matched to a gene. This CDR3 spans 13 amino acids. The DNA for the CDR3 is TGTGCCAGCAGTTTAACAGGGGATTCACCCCTCCACTTT. Translated: CASSLTGDSPLHF.

The chain recombines TRBV9 with TRBJ2-2; a weak D match, TRBD2 (5 bases). This CDR3 region has 14 residues. Germline V gene sequence: CDR1 SGDLS, CDR2 YYNGEE. V lost 0 bases to trimming and J lost 3 bases, with 6 bases between them. CDR3 loop: CASSVAGYTGELFF. The CDR3, as DNA: TGTGCCAGCAGCGTAGCGGGGTACACCGGGGAGCTGTTTTTT.

The V call is TRBV5-1, the J call TRBJ2-1; 11 bases agree with TRBD2. Germline V gene lookup returns CDR1 SGHRS and CDR2 YFSETQ. The J segment lost 7 bases and the V segment lost 4 bases, leaving 7 bases of the junction unmatched. CDR3 length: 15 residues. The chain's CDR3 is CASSVLAGVKNEQFF. CDR3 sequence (DNA): TGCGCCAGCAGCGTACTAGCGGGAGTTAAGAATGAGCAGTTCTTC.

V and J are TRBV27 and TRBJ1-1; D unresolved. V lost 3 bases to trimming and J lost 4 bases, with 18 bases between them. Germline CDR1 reads MNHEY; CDR2 reads SMNVEV (reference sequence). The CDR3 sequence is 16 residues long. CDR3 in DNA: TGTGCCAGCAGTTTTATGAGGTATAACCCAGTCACTGAAGCTTTCTTT. This gives the protein CASSFMRYNPVTEAFF.

The CDR3 DNA follows: TGCAGCGTTGGGACTAGCGGGGGGTGGGGATACAATGAGCAGTTCTTC. It is translated as CSVGTSGGWGYNEQFF. The V and J genes are TRBV29-1 and TRBJ2-1, with TRBD2 matching 14 bases. Germline V gene sequence: CDR1 SQVTM, CDR2 ANQGSEA. The CDR3 extends over 16 amino acids. V lost 4 bases to trimming and J lost 4 bases; unmatched junction nucleotides: 6.

This chain uses TRBV19 with TRBJ2-6; TRBD1 agrees at 10 bases. The germline V gene has CDR1 LNHDA and CDR2 SQIVND (reference sequence). The V and J ends lost 7 bases and 0 bases, in that order; junction bases with no gene match: 6. CDR3 length: 17 residues. The CDR3 spells CASTRGTGVSGANVLTF. The CDR3 nucleotides read TGTGCCAGTACCCGCGGGACAGGGGTCTCTGGGGCCAACGTCCTGACTTTC.

The V call is TRBV5-4, the J call TRBJ2-2, with D perhaps matching TRBD1 (6 bases). Germline loops: CDR1 SGHNT, CDR2 YYREEE (reference sequence). The V end lost 0 bases, the J end lost 5 bases, and 8 bases lay between the germline ends. This CDR3 is built from 14 residues. The CDR3 bases are TGTGCCAGCAGCTTGGGACAGGAAACCGGGGAGCTGTTTTTT. The encoded protein is CASSLGQETGELFF.